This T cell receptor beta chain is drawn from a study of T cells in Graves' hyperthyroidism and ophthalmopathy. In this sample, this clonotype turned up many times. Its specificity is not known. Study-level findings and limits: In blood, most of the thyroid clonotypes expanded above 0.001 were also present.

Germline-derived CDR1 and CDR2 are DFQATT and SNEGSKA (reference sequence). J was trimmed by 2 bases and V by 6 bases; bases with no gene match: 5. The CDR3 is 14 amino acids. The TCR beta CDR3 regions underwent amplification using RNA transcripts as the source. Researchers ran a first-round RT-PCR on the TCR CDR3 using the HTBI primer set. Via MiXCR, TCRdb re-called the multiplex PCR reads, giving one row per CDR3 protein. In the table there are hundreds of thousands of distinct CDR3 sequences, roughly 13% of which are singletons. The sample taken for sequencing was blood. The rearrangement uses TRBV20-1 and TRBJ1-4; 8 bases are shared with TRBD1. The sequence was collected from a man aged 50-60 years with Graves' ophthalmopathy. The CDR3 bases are TGCAGTGCCGTCCAGGGGGCTACTAATGAAAAACTGTTTTTT. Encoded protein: CSAVQGATNEKLFF.